The source of this TCR beta chain is a study of breast tumors, draining lymph nodes, adjacent tissues. Relative to its sample, this clonotype is medium-sized. No antigen is known for it. Germline V lookup: CDR1 MGHRA, CDR2 YSYEKL. CDR3 size: 13 residues. Trimming removed 4 bases at V and 3 bases at J, with 8 bases between. Study-level findings and limits: Luminal-like breast cancer showed significantly greater tumor-nontumor repertoire similarity than basal-like breast cancer did. Data fit most tumor T cells coming from lymph node, expanding in tumor.

TCRdb recomputed calls from the multiplex PCR reads with MiXCR, one row per CDR3 protein. The data hold tens of thousands of distinct CDR3 sequences, with about 41% observed a single time. This sequence was found in a female donor with breast cancer. Some clones in this sample may be carry-over from other donors' samples. The sample taken for sequencing was breast tumor tissue. The chain carries TRBV4-1 and TRBJ2-3; TRBD1 might be the D (5 bases). Here the CDR3 reads CASSPPGTDTQYF. In DNA form, the CDR3 reads TGCGCCAGCAGCCCCCCAGGGACAGATACGCAGTATTTT.